This entry describes one T cell receptor (beta chain). Germline-derived CDR1 and CDR2 are MNHNS and SASEGT. The CDR3 spans 12 residues. These data come from a study of CD4 and CD8 cells across lung adenocarcinoma regions. Donors had localized lung adenocarcinoma, a non-small cell lung cancer. TCRdb re-derived calls from the PCR reads in MiXCR, one entry per CDR3 protein. The sample shows 1,500 to 2,000 distinct CDR3 sequences, 45% to 50% of them seen only once. Material: CD4+ T cells from the center of a lung tumor. This chain joins TRBV6-1 and TRBJ2-1, with D perhaps matching TRBD2 (7 bases). The end of the DNA fits TRBJ2-7 better, so the J call may be wrong. The source is a female donor with lung adenocarcinoma. The CD4 and CD8 labels of this study may be unreliable. CDR3 protein: CASGRGYGEQYF. CDR3 nucleotides: TGTGCCAGCGGGAGGGGGTATGGCGAGCAGTACTTC.